A selection of T cell receptor beta chains follows, all from one sample in a study of shared clonotypes between healthy human individuals. Data came from immunoSEQ multiplex PCR; TCRdb stores just in-frame clones and leaves some out. The top ten clones hold approximately 12% of a sample with about 480,000 clones, 75% to 80% of them seen once. Sequenced sample: PBMCs. Receptors originate from a woman in her forties in good health. Some clones in this sample may be carry-over from other donors' samples. The CDR3 runs from the conserved cysteine through the conserved F or W. D genes are given only for firm matches. Size is omitted from some rows. Given values are once, few, many or a class for expanded clones.

abundance	d_gene	v_gene	j_gene	CDR3aa	CDR3nt
-	TRBD1	TRBV25-1	TRBJ2-2	CASRDSYTGELFF	TGTGCCAGCCGGGACAGTTACACCGGGGAGCTGTTTTTT
-	-	TRBV18	TRBJ2-3	CASSPTGESDTQYF	TGTGCCAGCTCACCCACGGGAGAGTCAGATACGCAGTATTTT
-	TRBD1	TRBV4-1	TRBJ1-2	CASSQDPTRGFGYTF	TGCGCCAGCAGCCAAGATCCGACCAGGGGGTTCGGCTACACCTTC
-	-	TRBV5-1	TRBJ1-2	CASSGPPHRIINYGYTF	TGCGCCAGCAGCGGACCTCCCCACAGGATAATCAACTATGGCTACACCTTC
-	TRBD1	TRBV27	TRBJ1-1	CASSRTGVGTEAFF	TGTGCCAGCAGCCGGACAGGGGTGGGCACTGAAGCTTTCTTT
once	-	TRBV19	TRBJ2-7	CASSMRATYEQYF	TGTGCCAGTAGTATGAGGGCCACCTACGAGCAGTACTTC
-	TRBD1	TRBV28	TRBJ2-1	CASSLQGGAYNEQFF	TGTGCCAGCAGTTTACAAGGGGGCGCCTACAATGAGCAGTTCTTC
-	-	TRBV30	TRBJ1-3	CAWTLRSTSGNTIYF	TGTGCCTGGACCCTACGTAGTACCTCTGGAAACACCATATATTTT
few	TRBD2	TRBV5-4	TRBJ2-2	CASSQGRAANTGELFF	TGTGCCAGCAGCCAAGGGAGGGCCGCGAACACCGGGGAGCTGTTTTTT
-	-	TRBV12-1	TRBJ2-5	CASSFAPGQAQETQYF	TGTGCCAGCAGCTTTGCCCCGGGACAGGCCCAAGAGACCCAGTACTTC
-	TRBD1	TRBV19	TRBJ1-2	CASSIRTGTGYTF	TGTGCCAGTAGTATACGGACAGGGACTGGCTACACCTTC
-	TRBD1	TRBV5-6	TRBJ2-7	CASSLEWAGGYEQYF	TGTGCCAGCAGCTTGGAGTGGGCAGGGGGCTACGAGCAGTACTTC
once	-	TRBV30	TRBJ2-3	CAWSVGAGTDTQYF	TGTGCCTGGAGTGTGGGGGCAGGCACAGATACGCAGTATTTT
-	-	TRBV30	TRBJ2-5	CAWSVRLGFVDLGTETQYF	TGTGCCTGGAGTGTACGGTTAGGCTTTGTTGACCTAGGTACAGAGACCCAGTACTTC
-	-	TRBV7-8	TRBJ2-5	CASSQYRDSQETQYF	TGTGCCAGCAGCCAATACCGGGACTCCCAAGAGACCCAGTACTTC
-	TRBD2	TRBV6-5	TRBJ2-5	CASWTSGRSGEQYF	TGTGCCAGTTGGACTAGCGGGAGGTCGGGAGAGCAGTACTTC
-	-	TRBV5-1	TRBJ2-7	CASAERTASYEQYF	TGCGCCAGCGCGGAGCGGACAGCGTCCTACGAGCAGTACTTC
-	TRBD2	TRBV29-1	TRBJ2-3	CSVASTSGDLGTDTQYF	TGCAGCGTAGCCTCCACTAGCGGGGACTTAGGCACAGATACGCAGTATTTT
-	-	TRBV30	TRBJ2-1	CAWSGGGPYNEQFF	TGTGCCTGGAGTGGGGGGGGCCCCTACAATGAGCAGTTCTTC
-	TRBD1	TRBV27	TRBJ1-3	CASSLIYQGGTGNTIYF	TGTGCCAGCAGTTTAATTTATCAAGGGGGCACAGGAAACACCATATATTTT
-	-	TRBV5-1	TRBJ2-2	CASSLEPTNTGELFF	TGCGCCAGCAGCTTGGAGCCTACGAACACCGGGGAGCTGTTTTTT
-	TRBD1	TRBV9	TRBJ1-2	CASSPDRVGYGYTF	TGTGCCAGCAGCCCCGACAGGGTTGGCTATGGCTACACCTTC
-	TRBD1	TRBV7-8	TRBJ1-2	CASSWEPGQNYGYTF	TGTGCCAGCAGCTGGGAACCGGGACAGAACTATGGCTACACCTTC
-	-	TRBV11-2	TRBJ2-5	CASSLGTLGGQETQYF	TGTGCCAGCAGCCTCGGGACCCTAGGGGGACAAGAGACCCAGTACTTC
once	TRBD1	TRBV5-5	TRBJ1-2	CASSPQAGDRGNNYGYTF	TGTGCCAGCAGCCCCCAAGCCGGGGACAGGGGAAACAACTATGGCTACACCTTC
-	TRBD1	TRBV5-1	TRBJ1-2	CASTSTTGVKDYGYTF	TGCGCCAGCACCTCTACAACAGGGGTGAAAGACTATGGCTACACCTTC
-	-	TRBV18	TRBJ2-2	CASSPGASNTGELFF	TGTGCCAGCTCACCGGGGGCCTCGAACACCGGGGAGCTGTTTTTT
-	TRBD2	TRBV6-5	TRBJ2-1	CASSYSGLAAYNEQFF	TGTGCCAGCAGTTACTCGGGACTAGCGGCCTACAATGAGCAGTTCTTC
-	-	TRBV7-2	TRBJ2-3	CASSRLLVLNTDTQYF	TGTGCCAGCAGCCGATTACTAGTTTTGAACACAGATACGCAGTATTTT
-	-	TRBV5-1	TRBJ2-1	CASSLGPDNEQFF	TGCGCCAGCAGCTTGGGTCCCGACAATGAGCAGTTCTTC
-	TRBD1	TRBV6-6	TRBJ1-2	CASSKMGTGLDGYTF	TGTGCCAGCAGTAAAATGGGGACAGGGTTAGATGGCTACACCTTC
-	-	TRBV10-3	TRBJ2-7	CASGPGVYEQYF	TGTGCCAGCGGCCCTGGGGTCTACGAGCAGTACTTC
-	-	TRBV28	TRBJ1-6	CASSLLARGSPLHF	TGTGCCAGCAGTTTATTGGCCCGGGGGTCACCCCTCCACTTT
-	TRBD2	TRBV27	TRBJ2-1	CASSTTGTSGRDEQFF	TGTGCCAGCAGTACTACCGGGACTAGCGGGAGGGATGAGCAGTTCTTC
-	-	TRBV5-4	TRBJ1-1	CASSSTGRTEAFF	TGTGCCAGCAGCTCCACAGGGAGGACTGAAGCTTTCTTT
-	-	TRBV2	TRBJ1-5	CASSGGLHGGRDQPQHF	TGTGCCAGCAGTGGGGGCCTGCACGGGGGCCGGGATCAGCCCCAGCATTTT
-	-	TRBV28	TRBJ2-1	CASSFGGWRDNEQFF	TGTGCCAGCAGCTTCGGGGGTTGGCGGGACAATGAGCAGTTCTTC
-	-	TRBV7-9	TRBJ2-4	CASSAGRDWVNIQYF	TGTGCCAGCAGCGCTGGACGGGACTGGGTAAACATTCAGTACTTC
-	TRBD2	TRBV10-3	TRBJ2-5	CAISPTSGNMETQYF	TGTGCCATCAGCCCGACTAGCGGAAATATGGAGACCCAGTACTTC
-	TRBD1	TRBV6-6	TRBJ2-7	CASSLGQGANYEQYF	TGTGCCAGCAGTTTAGGACAGGGGGCGAATTACGAGCAGTACTTC
-	TRBD2	TRBV27	TRBJ2-3	CASSLSSGLAGLSSTDTQYF	TGTGCCAGCAGTCTAAGCTCCGGACTAGCGGGGTTGTCTAGCACAGATACGCAGTATTTT
-	-	TRBV27	TRBJ1-2	CASSATRTVGGYTF	TGTGCCAGCAGTGCAACTCGGACGGTCGGCGGCTACACCTTC
many	TRBD1	TRBV5-1	TRBJ2-7	CASSFQGTGAEEQYF	TGCGCCAGCAGCTTCCAAGGGACAGGGGCGGAAGAGCAGTACTTC
-	TRBD1	TRBV19	TRBJ1-4	CASSIVGTGNEKLFF	TGTGCCAGTAGTATAGTGGGGACAGGGAATGAAAAACTGTTTTTT
once	-	TRBV5-6	TRBJ2-4	CASSLEGDKNIQYF	TGTGCCAGCAGCTTGGAAGGAGATAAAAACATTCAGTACTTC
-	-	TRBV28	TRBJ2-5	CASSKSRNQETQYF	TGTGCCAGCAGTAAATCCCGTAACCAAGAGACCCAGTACTTC
-	-	TRBV2	TRBJ1-2	CASSEAGGLNSYTF	TGTGCCAGCAGTGAAGCGGGGGGCCTAAACAGCTACACCTTC